These T cell receptor beta chains were read from a single sample in a study of memory CD8 T cells in hepatitis C reinfection. Some clones are missing from TCRdb's copy, which holds only in-frame ones; the method was immunoSEQ multiplex PCR. The sample lists some 40,000 clones; 88% were seen once. The specimen sequenced was naive CD8+ T cells sorted from blood. The receptors were sampled from a man younger than 35 with hepatitis C virus infection. Each CDR3 is given with its conserved first and last residue. The order of the fields is V gene, CDR3 length, J gene, clone size, D gene, CDR3 DNA, CDR3 protein. D genes are given only for firm matches. The size field is filled for only some rows; it gives once, few, many or a size class.

TRBV7-9	17	TRBJ2-6	few	TRBD1	TGTGCCAGCAGCCTCGGGACAGGGAAGGGTGGGGCCAACGTCCTGACTTTC	CASSLGTGKGGANVLTF
TRBV7-2	13	TRBJ2-3	-	-	TGTGCCAGCAGCTTAGTTAACTCAGATACGCAGTATTTT	CASSLVNSDTQYF
TRBV4-1	19	TRBJ2-2	-	TRBD2	TGCGCCAGCAGCCAAAGGCTAGCGGGGGTCTCCGGTTACACCGGGGAGCTGTTTTTT	CASSQRLAGVSGYTGELFF
TRBV29-1	13	TRBJ1-2	once	TRBD1	TGCAGCGTTATGACAGGGCTTTCCTATGGCTACACCTTC	CSVMTGLSYGYTF
TRBV7-7	15	TRBJ2-1	-	-	TGTGCTAGCAGCCCCTATTCGAGCTCCTACAATGAGCAGTTCTTC	CASSPYSSSYNEQFF
TRBV5-8	18	TRBJ2-1	-	TRBD2	TGTGCCAGCAGCTTGGCCTTGAGCGGGATCCCCTCCTACAATGAGCAGTTCTTC	CASSLALSGIPSYNEQFF
TRBV2	17	TRBJ1-5	-	TRBD1	TGTGCCAGCAGTGATCCCGGGGGGGAAGGGGGCGAGCAGCCCCAGCATTTT	CASSDPGGEGGEQPQHF
TRBV15	15	TRBJ2-1	-	-	TGTGCCACCAGCGAGGGGACTCACGTGGGCGATGAGCAGTTCTTC	CATSEGTHVGDEQFF
TRBV7-9	16	TRBJ2-3	-	-	TGTGCCAGCAGCTTAGAGTGGGGGCCTAGCACAGATACGCAGTATTTT	CASSLEWGPSTDTQYF
TRBV29-1	12	TRBJ2-4	-	-	TGCAGCTTTAGGGGAGGCAAAAACATTCAGTACTTC	CSFRGGKNIQYF
TRBV13	14	TRBJ2-5	-	TRBD1	TGTGCCAGCAGCCTGAACAGGGGCCAAGGGACCCAGTACTTC	CASSLNRGQGTQYF
TRBV11-2	15	TRBJ1-1	-	TRBD1	TGTGCCAGCAGCGCATACAGGGGGCGAAGCACTGAAGCTTTCTTT	CASSAYRGRSTEAFF
TRBV7-6	14	TRBJ2-3	-	-	TGTGCCAGCGGGGCCCCTTATAGCACAGATACGCAGTATTTT	CASGAPYSTDTQYF
TRBV19	13	TRBJ1-2	-	TRBD1	TGTGCCAGTAGTCCTGAGACAGGGTATGGCTACACCTTC	CASSPETGYGYTF
TRBV7-9	15	TRBJ2-1	-	-	TGTGCCAGCAGCTCCCAAGTGGGAACTAGCAATGAGCAGTTCTTC	CASSSQVGTSNEQFF
TRBV27	14	TRBJ1-2	-	-	TGTGCCAGCAGGCCGACAGGAAGTAACTATGGCTACACCTTC	CASRPTGSNYGYTF
TRBV4-1	14	TRBJ2-5	-	TRBD2	TGCGCCAGTAGCCAGGGCCGGGGGGTGGAGACCCAGTACTTC	CASSQGRGVETQYF
TRBV27	14	TRBJ2-7	-	TRBD2	TGTGCCAGCAGTTCCTGGACTAGTTCCTACGAGCAGTACTTC	CASSSWTSSYEQYF
TRBV19	15	TRBJ2-1	-	TRBD2	TGTGCCAGTAGTATGCGGTCTAGCGGGAGCGATGAGCAGTTCTTC	CASSMRSSGSDEQFF
TRBV27	13	TRBJ1-1	-	-	TGTGCCAGCGCCCTAGGAGTAAACACTGAAGCTTTCTTT	CASALGVNTEAFF
TRBV7-9	13	TRBJ2-7	-	-	TGTGCCAGCAGCTTGGCAGGGGTCTACGAGCAGTACTTC	CASSLAGVYEQYF
TRBV2	11	TRBJ1-1	-	-	TGTGCCACCTGGACGGGGGTGGAAGCTTTCTTT	CATWTGVEAFF
TRBV27	14	TRBJ2-1	-	-	TGTGCCAGCAGTTCACAGAGCTCCTACAATGAGCAGTTCTTC	CASSSQSSYNEQFF
TRBV4-1	18	TRBJ2-7	-	-	TGCGCCAGCAGCCGGATCTGGGGGGGGCAGATAGACTCCTACGAGCAGTACTTC	CASSRIWGGQIDSYEQYF
TRBV7-9	18	TRBJ2-7	-	TRBD2	TGTGCCAGCAGCTCAAGCGTTACCGGGACTAGCGGGGTCTACGAGCAGTACTTC	CASSSSVTGTSGVYEQYF
TRBV28	12	TRBJ2-5	-	-	TGTGCCAGCTTGGACTACCGGGGGACCCAGTACTTC	CASLDYRGTQYF
TRBV7-9	16	TRBJ1-5	-	TRBD1	TGTGCCAGCAGCTTAGAGGGACAGGGGGCCGGTCAGCCCCAGCATTTT	CASSLEGQGAGQPQHF
TRBV2	14	TRBJ2-7	-	TRBD1	TGTGCCAGCAGGCCGGGACAGGGCCCGCACGAGCAGTACTTC	CASRPGQGPHEQYF
TRBV5-8	15	TRBJ1-6	-	TRBD1	TGTGCCAGCAGCGATACAGGGGTCTATAATTCACCCCTCCACTTT	CASSDTGVYNSPLHF
TRBV4-1	12	TRBJ2-7	-	-	TGCGCCAGCAGCCAGACGGGCTACGAGCAGTACTTC	CASSQTGYEQYF
TRBV10-1	16	TRBJ2-3	-	TRBD1	TGCGCCAGCAGTGATCAACAGGGGGCGCCGACAGATACGCAGTATTTT	CASSDQQGAPTDTQYF
TRBV7-9	12	TRBJ2-7	few	-	TGTGCCAGCAGTGGCAACTCCTACGAGCAGTACTTC	CASSGNSYEQYF
TRBV28	20	TRBJ2-7	-	TRBD2	TGTGCCAGCAGTTCAAATTCCCCCCTTACTAGCGGGAGCAACATCTACGAGCAGTACTTC	CASSSNSPLTSGSNIYEQYF
TRBV6-5	15	TRBJ2-7	-	TRBD1	TGTGCCAGCAGTTACTCTACCCAGGGGGCTTATGAGCAGTACTTC	CASSYSTQGAYEQYF
TRBV7-8	14	TRBJ2-7	-	TRBD2	TGTGCCAGCAGCCCGACTAGCGGGGGCGTAGGTCAGTACTTC	CASSPTSGGVGQYF
TRBV6-4	14	TRBJ2-5	-	-	TGTGCCAGCAGTGACAAAAGACAGAGTAAGACCCAGTACTTC	CASSDKRQSKTQYF
TRBV10-3	16	TRBJ2-3	-	TRBD2	TGTGCCGGGGGGGCTAGCGGGGGCCTGAGCACAGATACGCAGTATTTT	CAGGASGGLSTDTQYF
TRBV28	16	TRBJ2-1	-	-	TGTGCCAGCGGTTTCCTGGAACCTAGCTCTGCCTCTGAGCAGTTCTTC	CASGFLEPSSASEQFF
TRBV7-7	13	TRBJ2-1	-	-	TGTGCCAGCAGCTTAGGTGAGATTAGTGAGCAGTTCTTC	CASSLGEISEQFF
TRBV9	15	TRBJ2-5	-	-	TGTGCCAGCAGCGTAGGGGCTAGCCCGCTAGGCACCCAGTACTTC	CASSVGASPLGTQYF
TRBV10-2	18	TRBJ2-6	-	-	TGCCCCACCTCCCCAGGGGACCAGAGGGGGACTGGGGCCAACGTCCTGACTTTC	CPTSPGDQRGTGANVLTF
TRBV19	14	TRBJ2-7	-	-	TGTGCCAGTAGTATTGGAGGGCCCGGGTACGAGCAGTACTTC	CASSIGGPGYEQYF
TRBV7-8	18	TRBJ2-2	-	TRBD2	TGTGCCAGCAGCCGAATTCTAGCGGGAGGGCCGGAGACCGGGGAGCTGTTTTTT	CASSRILAGGPETGELFF
TRBV27	16	TRBJ2-5	once	TRBD2	TGTGCCAGCAGGTCCCTTTCGGGGGGGTTACAAGAGACCCAGTACTTC	CASRSLSGGLQETQYF
TRBV5-4	15	TRBJ1-1	-	-	TGTGCCAGCAGCTTGGGGGCCGGATTGAACACTGAAGCTTTCTTT	CASSLGAGLNTEAFF
TRBV5-4	15	TRBJ2-2	-	-	TGTGCCAGCAGCATTCAGGGGATATGGACCGGGGAGCTGTTTTTT	CASSIQGIWTGELFF
TRBV11-2	16	TRBJ2-5	-	TRBD1	TGTGCCAGCAGCTTAGGGGGACAGGGGGGGGAAGAGACCCAGTACTTC	CASSLGGQGGEETQYF
TRBV11-2	15	TRBJ2-5	-	TRBD2	TGTGCCAGCAGCTTAGGTAGCGGGGACCAAGAGACCCAGTACTTC	CASSLGSGDQETQYF
TRBV2	15	TRBJ2-1	-	-	TGTGCCAGCAGTGAGTACAGCGGGTTTGACAATGAGCAGTTCTTC	CASSEYSGFDNEQFF